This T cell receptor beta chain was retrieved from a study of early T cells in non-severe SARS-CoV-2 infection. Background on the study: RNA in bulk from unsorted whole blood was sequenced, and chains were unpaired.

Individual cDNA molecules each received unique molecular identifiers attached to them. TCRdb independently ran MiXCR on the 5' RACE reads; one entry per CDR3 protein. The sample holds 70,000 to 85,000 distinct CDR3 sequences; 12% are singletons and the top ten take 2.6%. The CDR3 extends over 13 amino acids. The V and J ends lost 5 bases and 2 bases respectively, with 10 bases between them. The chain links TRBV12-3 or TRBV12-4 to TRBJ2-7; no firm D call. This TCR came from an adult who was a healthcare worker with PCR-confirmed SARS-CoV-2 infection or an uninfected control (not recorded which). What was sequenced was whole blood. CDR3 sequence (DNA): TGTGCCAGCAGTCGTCCTCCTACCTACGAGCAGTACTTC. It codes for CASSRPPTYEQYF.